This TCR beta chain was recovered during a study of cytomegalovirus exposure and HLA in healthy donors. Points from the study as a whole: Overall, about 160 TCR beta chains were annotated as cytomegalovirus-associated.

The CDR3 sequence is 12 residues long. Unmatched junction bases numbered 4, after V lost 11 bases and J lost 2 bases. Germline CDR1 LNHDA, CDR2 SQIVND (reference sequence). Worth noting for this clone: Its antigen is not known.

PCR primers comprised 60 Vbeta and 13 Jbeta primers. Method: immunoSEQ multiplex PCR; TCRdb's copy keeps in-frame clones and lacks some. This table holds approximately 160,000 clones, roughly 73% found once. This sequence joins TRBV19 and TRBJ2-7; 9 bases map to TRBD1. The origin of this receptor is a male donor in good health and CMV-seronegative. The sample was PBMCs. The CDR3 sequence: CASGQGPYEQYF. The CDR3 DNA sequence: TGTGCCTCAGGACAGGGGCCCTACGAGCAGTACTTC.